This T cell receptor (beta chain) was found in a study of OX40 agonist ivuxolimab in advanced cancers. The wider study: Ivuxolimab, an agonistic anti-OX40 (CD134) antibody, was given to patients. Age averaged around 58 years (range roughly 23 to 79), and approximately 80% were male. Findings and limits, study-wide: Clonal expansion from baseline to week 6 occurred in both CD4+ and CD8+ T cells.

The assay was immunoSEQ multiplex PCR, and TCRdb's table has in-frame clones only and misses some. The repertoire includes roughly 120,000 clones, roughly 87% of them detected once, and less than 0.3% sits in the top ten. Points on this clone: As yet, its antigen is unknown.

This CDR3 spans 13 amino acids. Per germline, CDR1 SQVTM and CDR2 ANQGSEA. J gave up 6 bases and V 2 bases, and 3 bases lay outside the gene matches. V and J are TRBV29-1 and TRBJ2-4; 8 bases fit TRBD1. The specimen was CD4+ or CD8+ T cells sorted from blood, collected in a trial of the OX40 agonist ivuxolimab. The receptor's source is an adult with an advanced solid tumor such as melanoma, head and neck, liver or kidney cancer. The DNA of the CDR3 is TGCAGCGTTGAAACCGACAGGGGAAACATTCAGTACTTC. This codes for CSVETDRGNIQYF.